This T cell receptor beta chain was captured by sequencing in a study of OX40 agonist ivuxolimab in advanced cancers. Study context: Intravenous ivuxolimab at 0.01 to 10 mg/kg was given to patients every 2 weeks.

Germline-derived CDR1 and CDR2 are LNHDA and SQIVND (reference sequence). The CDR3 runs to 16 residues. V was trimmed by 0 bases and J by 2 bases, leaving 13 bases between them. Some clones are missing from TCRdb's copy, which holds only in-frame ones; the method was immunoSEQ multiplex PCR. Of tens of thousands of clones in the sample, about 90% were seen once. The sequencing here drew on CD4+ or CD8+ T cells sorted from blood, taken in a trial of the OX40 agonist ivuxolimab. The gene calls are TRBV19 and TRBJ1-2; D might be TRBD1 (5 bases). This clonotype was sampled from an adult with an advanced solid tumor such as melanoma, head and neck, liver or kidney cancer. The CDR3 DNA reads as TGTGCCAGTAGTATAGATAGCACAGGCGTCAACTATGGCTACACCTTC. Its protein product is CASSIDSTGVNYGYTF. Together with reference TRBV19 and TRBJ1-2, the CDR3 gives the full variable domain: DGGITQSPKYLFRKEGQNVTLSCEQNLNHDAMYWYRQDPGQGLRLIYYSQIVNDFQKGDIAEGYSVSREKKESFPLTVTSAQKNPTAFYLCASSIDSTGVNYGYTFGSGTRLTVV.